Relative to its sample, the clone carrying this TCR beta chain is medium-sized (0.01 to 0.1%). Researchers tagged individual cDNA molecules with unique molecular identifiers. TCRdb reprocessed the 5' RACE reads via MiXCR and lists one record per CDR3 protein. Of approximately 22,000 distinct CDR3 sequences listed, 4% to 5% are singletons. This entry belongs to a study of early T cells in non-severe SARS-CoV-2 infection. Germline-derived CDR1 and CDR2 are LGHNA and YNFKEQ. V gave up 0 bases and J gave up 2 bases, with 10 bases separating them. The CDR3 spans 15 residues. Sequenced input: whole blood. This TCR derives from an adult who was a healthcare worker with PCR-confirmed SARS-CoV-2 infection or an uninfected control (not recorded which). The genes are TRBV4-2 and TRBJ1-2; D call uncertain. The CDR3 nucleotides read TGTGCCAGCAGCCAAGACAGCGCCAAAAACTATGGCTACACCTTC. Translation gives CASSQDSAKNYGYTF.